This TCR beta chain derives from a study of tumor and adjacent non-tumor tissue in lung cancer. Across the whole study: The patients, approximately 9 men and 5 women, were roughly 30 to 76 with stage I to III disease. On average, productive TCRbeta reads reached 4 million to 5 million per sample.

CDR1 is MNHNY and CDR2 is SVGAGI in the germline V gene (reference sequence). The length of the CDR3 is 12 residues. The template was RNA from unsorted bulk tissue. Broader study findings: In normal lung, the top 100 clones were significantly more dominant than in tumor.

In the case of this clonotype: Its antigen is as yet unknown. The junction shows a germline mismatch at one end, possibly a read error.

TCRbeta libraries were built with three rounds of nested PCR, modified from ARM-PCR. TCRdb passed the multiplex PCR reads through MiXCR, listing each CDR3 protein once. The table includes roughly 66,000 distinct CDR3 sequences, 73% detected once. The TCR originated in a man aged 55 to 69 with non-small cell lung cancer. The sequencing sample was made of lung tumor tissue. V is TRBV6-6 and J is TRBJ2-7; the D call may be TRBD1 or TRBD2 (6 bases each). The CDR3 protein is CTRMEGGYEQYF. The CDR3 coding sequence is TGTACCAGAATGGAGGGGGGATACGAGCAGTACTTC.